This T cell receptor beta chain was sequenced for a study of molecular identifiers for immune sequencing clone quantification. In TCRdb, the PCR reads were re-called with MiXCR into one record per CDR3 protein. The profile shows about half a million distinct CDR3 sequences, around 23% of them singletons. The table lists this clonotype with many counts. Looked up from germline, CDR1 is SNHLY and CDR2 is FYNNEI. This CDR3 contains 14 residues. Trimming shortened V by 5 bases and J by 0 bases, and 7 bases separated the two germline ends. Material for sequencing was naive CD8+ T cells from blood, with Jurkat cell RNA spiked in. The subset: FACS-sorted CD8+CD4-CCR7+CD45RA+ naive T cells. This receptor was obtained from a human donor in good health. Some libraries in this study had Jurkat cell RNA spiked in. The chain links TRBV2 to TRBJ1-4; no reliable D call. The DNA for the CDR3 is TGTGCCAGCAGTCCCGCGCCAACTAATGAAAAACTGTTTTTT. Its protein is CASSPAPTNEKLFF.